A selection of T cell receptor beta chains follows, all from one sample in a study of CD8 T cells in ankylosing spondylitis. MiXCR, applied by TCRdb to the 5' RACE reads, yields one record per CDR3 protein. Of 150,000 to 200,000 distinct CDR3 sequences in the sample, more than 9% are singletons; the top ten hold around 29%. The sample taken for sequencing was blood, either unsorted or a sorted T cell fraction (not recorded which). The receptor set was obtained from a male donor with ankylosing spondylitis or in good health (not recorded which). Each CDR3 is given with its conserved first and last residue. A D gene is named only where the DNA matches it firmly. The size field is filled for only some rows; it gives once, few, many or a size class.

11 TRBJ2-7 TRBV29-1 NA NA TGCAGCGTCCGTCGGCTAGCCGAGCAGTACTTC CSVRRLAEQYF
14 TRBJ2-2 TRBV29-1 TRBD1 many TGCAGCGCCCGACAGGGGGGGGACACCGGGGAGCTGTTTTTT CSARQGGDTGELFF
14 TRBJ1-5 TRBV2 NA many TGTGCCAGCAGTGCGGACAGTTTGAATCAGCCCCAGCATTTT CASSADSLNQPQHF
14 TRBJ2-1 TRBV15 TRBD2 many TGTGCCACCAGCCTAGCGGGGGCCTACAATGAGCAGTTCTTC CATSLAGAYNEQFF
16 TRBJ2-3 TRBV12-3/TRBV12-4 TRBD2 many TGTGCCAGCAGTTTAGTTAGCGGGGGTCTAGGAGATACGCAGTATTTT CASSLVSGGLGDTQYF
15 TRBJ2-1 TRBV20-1 TRBD2 few TGCAGTGCTAGAGCGGCTAGCGGACGATACAATGAGCAGTTCTTC CSARAASGRYNEQFF
10 TRBJ2-7 TRBV20-1 NA many TGCAGTGCTAGAGCCCGTGAGCAGTACTTC CSARAREQYF
15 TRBJ2-5 TRBV24-1 TRBD1 many TGTGCCACCAGTGATCCCGACAGGGACCAAGAGACCCAGTACTTC CATSDPDRDQETQYF
14 TRBJ2-5 TRBV12-3/TRBV12-4 TRBD1 many TGTGCCAGCAGAATGACAGGGGAGCAAGAGACCCAGTACTTC CASRMTGEQETQYF
13 TRBJ1-1 TRBV12-3/TRBV12-4 NA many TGTGCCAGCAGTTTATCAGGGGACACTGAAGCTTTCTTT CASSLSGDTEAFF
16 TRBJ2-3 TRBV5-1 NA NA TGCGCCAGCAGCTTGGGAGGGAGGAATCTCACAGATACGCAGTATTTT CASSLGGRNLTDTQYF
16 TRBJ2-5 TRBV11-3 NA NA TGTGCCAGCAGCCAACTAACCGAGACAGCACAAGAGACCCAGTACTTC CASSQLTETAQETQYF
14 TRBJ1-1 TRBV5-1 TRBD1 NA TGCGCCAGCAGCTTTGACAGGGAGCGAGGGAAAGCTTTCTTT CASSFDRERGKAFF
14 TRBJ2-1 TRBV20-1 TRBD2 few TGCAGTGCCCCACTAGCGGGGGGGCATGGTGAGCAGTTCTTC CSAPLAGGHGEQFF
14 TRBJ1-3 TRBV5-1 NA many TGCGCCAGCAGCTCGTTAACAGATGGAAACACCATATATTTT CASSSLTDGNTIYF
14 TRBJ1-2 TRBV6-1 NA many TGTGCCAGCGTCCCCCAAAAGGGGGTTGGTGGCTACACCTTC CASVPQKGVGGYTF
16 TRBJ2-1 TRBV20-1 TRBD2 many TGCAGTGCTAGACCTTTGACTAGCCTCTCCTACAATGAGCAGTTCTTC CSARPLTSLSYNEQFF
14 TRBJ1-1 TRBV5-6 TRBD1 NA TGTGCCAGCAGCGTACAGGGGTGGGACACTGAAGCTTTCTTT CASSVQGWDTEAFF
17 TRBJ2-1 TRBV5-6 NA NA TGTGCCAGCAGCCCCCTCGGCTCGGGGCTGGGATACAATGAGCAGTTCTTC CASSPLGSGLGYNEQFF
17 TRBJ1-2 TRBV6-1 NA NA TGTGCCAGCAGTGAAGCGGGTGTGGTGGGGGCCATCTATGGCTACACCTTC CASSEAGVVGAIYGYTF
13 TRBJ2-5 TRBV27 NA NA TGTGCCAGCAGACGAAGCGAACGAGAGACCCAGTACTTC CASRRSERETQYF
15 TRBJ2-1 TRBV20-1 TRBD2 many TGCAGTGCTCTTTGGGCGGGAGGGGGGAGCAATGAGCAGTTCTTC CSALWAGGGSNEQFF
14 TRBJ2-7 TRBV5-6 NA many TGTGCCAGCAGCTTGGACGCTGGAAGGAGGGAGCAGTACTTC CASSLDAGRREQYF
16 TRBJ2-3 TRBV20-1 NA many TGCAGTGCTAGCTCACCCAATCTGGGGGGCACAGATACGCAGTATTTT CSASSPNLGGTDTQYF
17 TRBJ2-1 TRBV5-1 NA many TGCGCCAGCAGACCTCCGCCCTTCGGAGGTTCCTACAATGAGCAGTTCTTC CASRPPPFGGSYNEQFF
12 TRBJ2-7 TRBV21-1 NA NA TGTGCCAGCACCACAGGGTACGCCGAGCAGTACTTC CASTTGYAEQYF
16 TRBJ2-7 TRBV6-5 TRBD1 many TGTGCCAGCAGTTACTCTGCCGGACAGGGGGCGAACGAGCAGTACTTC CASSYSAGQGANEQYF
15 TRBJ2-7 TRBV7-2 NA NA TGTGCCAGCAGCTTTGATTCCCAGGGCTCCTACGAGCAGTACTTC CASSFDSQGSYEQYF
14 TRBJ1-3 TRBV9 NA many TGTGCCAGCAGCGCCCAACAAGCTGGAAACACCATATATTTT CASSAQQAGNTIYF
16 TRBJ2-7 TRBV11-3 TRBD1 few TGTGCCAGCACTAAGGGGGACAGGGGACTCCCCTACGAGCAGTACTTC CASTKGDRGLPYEQYF
15 TRBJ1-5 TRBV27 TRBD1 many TGTGCCAGCCGGACAGGGGGAGTCGGCAATCAGCCCCAGCATTTT CASRTGGVGNQPQHF
14 TRBJ2-1 TRBV5-1 NA few TGCGCCAGCAGCTTAGCGGAGGGGTACAATGAGCAGTTCTTC CASSLAEGYNEQFF
17 TRBJ2-2 TRBV3-1 TRBD2 NA TGTGCCAGCACCACGACTAGCGGGAGTTTGAACACCGGGGAGCTGTTTTTT CASTTTSGSLNTGELFF
15 TRBJ2-3 TRBV5-8 NA many TGTGCCAGCAGCTTGTTCGGGGGAGGCACAGATACGCAGTATTTT CASSLFGGGTDTQYF
16 TRBJ2-7 TRBV5-1 TRBD1 NA TGCGCCAGCAGCCCCCTCCGGACAGGGAATTCCTACGAGCAGTACTTC CASSPLRTGNSYEQYF
16 TRBJ2-5 TRBV6-4 TRBD1 many TGTGCCAGCAGGGGGGGACAGGGCGAACCCCAAGAGACCCAGTACTTC CASRGGQGEPQETQYF